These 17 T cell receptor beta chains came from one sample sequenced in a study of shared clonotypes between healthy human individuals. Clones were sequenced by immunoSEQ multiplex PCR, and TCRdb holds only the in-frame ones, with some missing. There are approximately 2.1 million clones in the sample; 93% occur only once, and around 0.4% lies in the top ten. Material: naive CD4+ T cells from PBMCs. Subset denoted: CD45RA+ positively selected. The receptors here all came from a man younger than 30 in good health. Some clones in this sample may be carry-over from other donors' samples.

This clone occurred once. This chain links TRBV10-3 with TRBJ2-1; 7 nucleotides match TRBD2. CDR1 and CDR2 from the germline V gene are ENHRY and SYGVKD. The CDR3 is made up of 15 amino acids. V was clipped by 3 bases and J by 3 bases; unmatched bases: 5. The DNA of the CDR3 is TGTGCCATCAGTGACCGGGACTATCTCTACAATGAGCAGTTCTTC. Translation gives CAISDRDYLYNEQFF.

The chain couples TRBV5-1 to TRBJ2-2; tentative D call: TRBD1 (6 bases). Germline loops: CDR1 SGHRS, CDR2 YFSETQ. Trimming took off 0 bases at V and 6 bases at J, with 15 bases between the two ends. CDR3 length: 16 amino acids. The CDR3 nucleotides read TGCGCCAGCAGCTTGGTAGGACAGCCGACGTCCGGGGAGCTGTTTTTT. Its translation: CASSLVGQPTSGELFF.

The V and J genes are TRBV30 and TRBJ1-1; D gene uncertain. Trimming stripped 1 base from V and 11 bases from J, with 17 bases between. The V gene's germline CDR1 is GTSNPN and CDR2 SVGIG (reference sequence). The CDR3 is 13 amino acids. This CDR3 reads CAWSEVVGERAFF. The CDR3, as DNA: TGTGCCTGGAGTGAGGTAGTGGGCGAGCGGGCTTTCTTT.

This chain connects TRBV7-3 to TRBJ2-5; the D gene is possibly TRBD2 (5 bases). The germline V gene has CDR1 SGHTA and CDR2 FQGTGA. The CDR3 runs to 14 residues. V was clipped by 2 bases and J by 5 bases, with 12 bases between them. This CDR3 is CASSLLAGAETQYF. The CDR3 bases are TGTGCCAGCAGCTTATTGGCGGGCGCGGAGACCCAGTACTTC.

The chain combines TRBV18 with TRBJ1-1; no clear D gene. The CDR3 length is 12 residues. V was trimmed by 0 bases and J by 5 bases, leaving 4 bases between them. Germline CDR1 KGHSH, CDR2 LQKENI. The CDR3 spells CASSPPLTEAFF. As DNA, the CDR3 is TGTGCCAGCTCACCACCGTTAACTGAAGCTTTCTTT.

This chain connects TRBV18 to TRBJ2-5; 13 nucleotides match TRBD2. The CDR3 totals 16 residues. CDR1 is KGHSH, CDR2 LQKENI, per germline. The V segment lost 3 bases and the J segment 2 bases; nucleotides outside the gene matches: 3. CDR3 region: CASSPQLAGGQETQYF. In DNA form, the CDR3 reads TGTGCCAGCTCACCCCAACTAGCGGGGGGGCAAGAGACCCAGTACTTC.

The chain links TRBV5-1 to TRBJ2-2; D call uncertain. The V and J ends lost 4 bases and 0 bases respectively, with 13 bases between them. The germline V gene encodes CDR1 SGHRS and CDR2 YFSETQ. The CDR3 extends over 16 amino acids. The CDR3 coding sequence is TGCGCCAGCAGCGGCTACGGGCACTCGAACACCGGGGAGCTGTTTTTT. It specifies CASSGYGHSNTGELFF.

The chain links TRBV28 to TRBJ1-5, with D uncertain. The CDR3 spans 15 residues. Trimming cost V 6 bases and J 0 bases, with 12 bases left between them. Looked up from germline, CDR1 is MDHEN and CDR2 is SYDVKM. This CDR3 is CASRDQIYSNQPQHF. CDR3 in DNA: TGTGCCAGCAGGGACCAAATTTATAGCAATCAGCCCCAGCATTTT.

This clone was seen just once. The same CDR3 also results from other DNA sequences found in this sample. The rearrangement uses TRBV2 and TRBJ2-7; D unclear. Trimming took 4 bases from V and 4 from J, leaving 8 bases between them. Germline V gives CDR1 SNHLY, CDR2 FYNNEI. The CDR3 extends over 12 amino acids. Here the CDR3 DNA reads TGTGCCAGCAGTGCCTCATCTTACGAGCAGTACTTC. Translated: CASSASSYEQYF.

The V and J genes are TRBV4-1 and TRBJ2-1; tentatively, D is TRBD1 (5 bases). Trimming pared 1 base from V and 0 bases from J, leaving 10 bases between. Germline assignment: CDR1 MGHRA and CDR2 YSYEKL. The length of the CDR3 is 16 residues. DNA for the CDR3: TGCGCCAGCAGCCAAGGATTTCAGGGCTCCTACAATGAGCAGTTCTTC. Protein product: CASSQGFQGSYNEQFF.

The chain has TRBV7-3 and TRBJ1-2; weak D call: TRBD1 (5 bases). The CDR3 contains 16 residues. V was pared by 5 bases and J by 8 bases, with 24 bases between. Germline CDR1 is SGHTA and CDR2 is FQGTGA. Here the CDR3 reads CASSPDTPGTGEGYTF. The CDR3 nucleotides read TGTGCCAGCAGCCCAGATACACCCGGGACGGGGGAGGGCTACACCTTC.

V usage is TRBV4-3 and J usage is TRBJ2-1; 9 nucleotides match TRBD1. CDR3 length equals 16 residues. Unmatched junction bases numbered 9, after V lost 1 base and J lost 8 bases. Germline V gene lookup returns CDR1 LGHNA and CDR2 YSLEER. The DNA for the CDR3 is TGCGCCAGCAGCCAAGGGGCGGGACAGGGTTGGGATGAGCAGTTCTTC. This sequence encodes CASSQGAGQGWDEQFF.

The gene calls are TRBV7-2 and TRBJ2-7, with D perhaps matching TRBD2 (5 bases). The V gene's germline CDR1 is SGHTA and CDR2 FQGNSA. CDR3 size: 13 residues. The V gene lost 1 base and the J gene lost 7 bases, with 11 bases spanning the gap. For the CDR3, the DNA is TGTGCCAGCAGCTTAGGGGGAGAAGCGGAGCAGTACTTC. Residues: CASSLGGEAEQYF.

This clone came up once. The CDR3 DNA sequence: TGTGCCAGCAGCGCCGGAGGGAAATACAATGAGCAGTTCTTC. It is translated as CASSAGGKYNEQFF. The chain combines TRBV27 with TRBJ2-1; D may be TRBD2 (6 bases). Germline loops: CDR1 MNHEY, CDR2 SMNVEV (reference sequence). The CDR3 covers 14 residues. The V gene lost 6 bases and the J gene lost 4 bases, with 13 bases spanning the gap.

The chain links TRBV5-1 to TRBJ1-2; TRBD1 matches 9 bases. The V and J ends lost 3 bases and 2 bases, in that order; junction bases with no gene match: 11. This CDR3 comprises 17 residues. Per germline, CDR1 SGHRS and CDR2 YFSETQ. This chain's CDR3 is CASSSTPVGQGNYGYTF. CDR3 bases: TGCGCCAGCAGCTCGACGCCAGTGGGACAGGGAAACTATGGCTACACCTTC.

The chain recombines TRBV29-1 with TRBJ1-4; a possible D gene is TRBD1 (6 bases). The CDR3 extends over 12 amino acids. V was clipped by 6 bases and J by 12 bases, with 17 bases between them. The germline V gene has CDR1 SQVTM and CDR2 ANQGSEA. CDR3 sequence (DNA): TGCAGCGTATCCAAGGACAGCGCGGAACTGTTTTTT. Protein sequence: CSVSKDSAELFF.

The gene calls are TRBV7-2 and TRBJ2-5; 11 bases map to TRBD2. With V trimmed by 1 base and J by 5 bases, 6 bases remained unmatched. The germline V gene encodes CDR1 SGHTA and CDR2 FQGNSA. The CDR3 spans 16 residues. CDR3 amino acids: CASSLGLAGFLETQYF. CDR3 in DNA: TGTGCCAGCAGCTTAGGACTAGCGGGATTCTTGGAGACCCAGTACTTC.